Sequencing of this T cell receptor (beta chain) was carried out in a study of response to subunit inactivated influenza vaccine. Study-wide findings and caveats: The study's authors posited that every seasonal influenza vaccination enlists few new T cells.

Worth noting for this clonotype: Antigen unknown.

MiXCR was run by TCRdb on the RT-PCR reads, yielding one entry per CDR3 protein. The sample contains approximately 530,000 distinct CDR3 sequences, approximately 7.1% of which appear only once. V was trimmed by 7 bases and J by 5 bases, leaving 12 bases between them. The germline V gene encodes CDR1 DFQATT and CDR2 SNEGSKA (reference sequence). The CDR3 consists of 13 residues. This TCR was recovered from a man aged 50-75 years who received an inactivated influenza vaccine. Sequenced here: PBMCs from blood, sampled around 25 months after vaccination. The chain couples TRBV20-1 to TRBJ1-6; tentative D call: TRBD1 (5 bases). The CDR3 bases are TGCAGTGTTCTTCAGGGAAATAATTCACCCCTCCACTTT. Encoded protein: CSVLQGNNSPLHF.